Below, one T cell receptor (beta chain) is given with its context. A multiplex PCR was run with 60 Vbeta primers and 13 Jbeta primers. Clones were read by immunoSEQ multiplex PCR, and TCRdb kept only the in-frame ones, dropping some. This table has tens of thousands of clones, roughly nine tenths appearing once. These data originate in a study of cytomegalovirus exposure and HLA in healthy donors. The germline V gene encodes CDR1 SGHVS and CDR2 FNYEAQ. The ends were cut back, 5 bases at V and 2 bases at J, with 12 bases in the middle. The CDR3 loop spans 14 amino acids. V usage is TRBV7-6 and J usage is TRBJ2-5, with D possibly matching TRBD2 (5 bases). The source is a woman under 40 in good health and CMV-seropositive. Sequencing was performed on PBMCs. This chain's CDR3 is CASSRSRGQETQYF. CDR3 in DNA: TGTGCCAGCAGCCGTAGTCGGGGTCAAGAGACCCAGTACTTC.